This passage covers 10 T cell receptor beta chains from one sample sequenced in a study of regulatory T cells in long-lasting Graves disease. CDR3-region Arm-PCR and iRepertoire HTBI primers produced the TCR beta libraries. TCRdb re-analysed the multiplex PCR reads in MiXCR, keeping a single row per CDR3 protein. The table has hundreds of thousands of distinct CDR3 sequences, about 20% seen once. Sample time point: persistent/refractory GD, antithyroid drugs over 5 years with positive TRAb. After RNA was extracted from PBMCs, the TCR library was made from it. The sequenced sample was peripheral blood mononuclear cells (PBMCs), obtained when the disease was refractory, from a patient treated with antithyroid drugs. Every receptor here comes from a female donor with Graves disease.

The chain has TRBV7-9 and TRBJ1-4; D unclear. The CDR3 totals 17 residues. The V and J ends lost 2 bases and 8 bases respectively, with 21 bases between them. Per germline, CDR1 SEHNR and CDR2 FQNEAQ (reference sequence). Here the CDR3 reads CASSLLVSGRADEKLFF. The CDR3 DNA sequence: TGTGCCAGCAGCTTACTAGTTTCGGGGAGGGCTGACGAAAAACTGTTTTTT.

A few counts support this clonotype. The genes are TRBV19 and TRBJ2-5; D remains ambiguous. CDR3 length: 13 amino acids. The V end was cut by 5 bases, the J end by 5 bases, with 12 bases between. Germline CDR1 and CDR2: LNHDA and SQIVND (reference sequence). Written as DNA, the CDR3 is TGTGCCAGTAGTGAACTCGGGTCGGAGACCCAGTACTTC. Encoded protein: CASSELGSETQYF.

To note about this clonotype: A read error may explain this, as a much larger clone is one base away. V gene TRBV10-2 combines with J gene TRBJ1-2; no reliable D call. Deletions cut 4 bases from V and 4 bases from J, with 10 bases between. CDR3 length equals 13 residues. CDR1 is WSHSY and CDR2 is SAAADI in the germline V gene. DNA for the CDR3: TGCGCCAGCAGTGGAAACCGACTCTATGGCTACACCTTC. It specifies CASSGNRLYGYTF.

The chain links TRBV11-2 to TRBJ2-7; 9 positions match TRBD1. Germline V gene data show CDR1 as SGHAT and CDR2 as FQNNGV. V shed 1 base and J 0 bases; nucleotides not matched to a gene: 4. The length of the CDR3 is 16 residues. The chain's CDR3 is CASSLGRGQGSYEQYF. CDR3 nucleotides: TGTGCCAGCAGCTTAGGTAGGGGACAGGGCTCCTACGAGCAGTACTTC.

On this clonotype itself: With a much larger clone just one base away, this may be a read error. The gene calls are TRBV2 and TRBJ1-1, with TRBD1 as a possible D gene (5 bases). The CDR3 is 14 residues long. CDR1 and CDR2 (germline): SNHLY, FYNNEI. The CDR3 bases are TGTACCAGCAGTATTAGCAGGGCCCGTAAGGAAGCTTTCTTT. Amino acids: CTSSISRARKEAFF.

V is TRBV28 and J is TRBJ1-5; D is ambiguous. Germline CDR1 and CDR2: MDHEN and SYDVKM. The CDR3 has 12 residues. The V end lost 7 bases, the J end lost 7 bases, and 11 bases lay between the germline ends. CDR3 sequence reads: CASITDLQPQHF. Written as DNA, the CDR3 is TGTGCCAGCATCACGGACCTACAGCCCCAGCATTTT. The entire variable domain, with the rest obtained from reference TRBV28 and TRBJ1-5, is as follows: DVKVTQSSRYLVKRTGEKVFLECVQDMDHENMFWYRQDPGLGLRLIYFSYDVKMKEKGDIPEGYSVSREKKERFSLILESASTNQTSMYLCASITDLQPQHFGDGTRLSIL.

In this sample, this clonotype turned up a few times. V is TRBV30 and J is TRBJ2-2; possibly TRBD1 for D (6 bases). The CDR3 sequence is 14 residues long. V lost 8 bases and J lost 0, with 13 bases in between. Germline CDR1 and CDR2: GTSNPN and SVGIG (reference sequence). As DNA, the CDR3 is TGTGCCGGACGGGACAACGCGAACACCGGGGAGCTGTTTTTT. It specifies CAGRDNANTGELFF.

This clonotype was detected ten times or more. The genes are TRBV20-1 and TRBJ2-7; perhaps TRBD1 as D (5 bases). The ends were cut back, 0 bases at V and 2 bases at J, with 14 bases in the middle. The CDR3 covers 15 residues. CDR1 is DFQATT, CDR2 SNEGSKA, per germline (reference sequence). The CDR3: CSAREGSIRAYEQYF. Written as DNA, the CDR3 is TGCAGTGCTAGAGAGGGCAGCATCAGGGCCTACGAGCAGTACTTC.

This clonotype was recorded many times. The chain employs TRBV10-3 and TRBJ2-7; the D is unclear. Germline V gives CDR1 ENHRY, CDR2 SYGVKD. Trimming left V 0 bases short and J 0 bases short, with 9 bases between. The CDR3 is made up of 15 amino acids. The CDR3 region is CAISESGSSSYEQYF. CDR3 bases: TGTGCCATCAGTGAGTCGGGCTCCAGCTCCTACGAGCAGTACTTC.

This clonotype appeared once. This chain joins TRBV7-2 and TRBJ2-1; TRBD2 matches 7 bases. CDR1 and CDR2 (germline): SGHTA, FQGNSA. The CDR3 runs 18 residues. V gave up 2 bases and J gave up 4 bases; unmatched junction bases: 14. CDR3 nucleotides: TGTGCCAGCAGCTTAAGGGAGGGTCGAACGTCGGAATACAATGAGCAGTTCTTC. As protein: CASSLREGRTSEYNEQFF.